These 19 T cell receptor beta chains originate from one sample sequenced in a study of T cell responses to AZD1222 COVID-19 vaccine. Here immunoSEQ multiplex PCR was the method, and the copy in TCRdb shows in-frame clones only, minus some. The sample lists 73,000 or so clones, roughly 82% occurring once. The material sequenced was peripheral blood, taken on day 0 of AZD1222 vaccination. The source is an adult in good health.

The chain carries TRBV2 and TRBJ1-1; D remains ambiguous. Deletions cut 3 bases from V and 2 bases from J, with 19 bases between. CDR1 is SNHLY and CDR2 is FYNNEI in the germline V gene. The CDR3 is 17 amino acids. CDR3 sequence: CASSDVGLPTLNTEAFF. CDR3 nucleotide sequence: TGTGCCAGCAGTGATGTCGGACTGCCAACCCTCAACACTGAAGCTTTCTTT.

The gene calls are TRBV2 and TRBJ2-3, with D hard to call. This CDR3 comprises 14 residues. Germline values: CDR1 SNHLY, CDR2 FYNNEI. The V gene lost 8 bases and the J gene lost 4 bases, with 16 bases spanning the gap. The chain's CDR3 is CASGSRIRPDTQYF. The DNA of the CDR3 is TGTGCCAGCGGCTCCCGTATCAGGCCAGATACGCAGTATTTT.

In DNA form, the CDR3 reads TGCGCCAGCAGCTTTACAACAGGGTTACACGAGCAGTACTTC. Encoded protein: CASSFTTGLHEQYF. The V call is TRBV5-1, the J call TRBJ2-7; D perhaps matches TRBD1 (6 bases). CDR3 length: 14 amino acids. The germline gives CDR1 SGHRS, CDR2 YFSETQ. Trimming removed 2 bases at V and 5 bases at J, with 14 bases between.

The chain combines TRBV11-3 with TRBJ2-1; D may match TRBD1 or TRBD2 (6 bases each). Germline V gene sequence: CDR1 SGHNT, CDR2 YENEEA. V was cut by 2 bases and J by 4 bases, with 12 bases left in between. The CDR3 is 15 amino acids. The CDR3 DNA sequence: TGTGCCAGCAGCTTAATGGGGGGCCGTTACAATGAGCAGTTCTTC. Translation gives CASSLMGGRYNEQFF.

The chain carries TRBV11-3 and TRBJ1-1; TRBD1 matches at 7 bases. Germline-derived CDR1 and CDR2 are SGHNT and YENEEA. J gave up 1 base and V 5 bases, and 1 base lay outside the gene matches. The CDR3 runs to 13 residues. The CDR3 loop reads CASSRDRNTEAFF. The CDR3 bases are TGTGCCAGCAGCCGGGACAGGAACACTGAAGCTTTCTTT.

V is TRBV5-1 and J is TRBJ2-7, with D possibly being TRBD1 (5 bases). Trimming removed 1 base from V and 2 bases from J, with 10 bases in between. This CDR3 has 14 residues. Germline assignment: CDR1 SGHRS and CDR2 YFSETQ. The CDR3 bases are TGCGCCAGCAGCTTGAACACAGGTCCCTACGAGCAGTACTTC. Encoded protein: CASSLNTGPYEQYF. The full variable domain, rest sourced from reference TRBV5-1 and TRBJ2-7, is KAGVTQTPRYLIKTRGQQVTLSCSPISGHRSVSWYQQTPGQGLQFLFEYFSETQRNKGNFPGRFSGRQFSNSRSEMNVSTLELGDSALYLCASSLNTGPYEQYFGPGTRLTVT.

The V and J genes are TRBV2 and TRBJ2-7; TRBD2 agrees at 8 bases. CDR1 and CDR2 (germline): SNHLY, FYNNEI. This CDR3 is 14 amino acids long. The V gene end was trimmed by 5 bases and the J gene end by 6 bases; junction bases not matched to a gene: 9. The CDR3 is CASSWGLGWGEQYF. The DNA of the CDR3 is TGTGCCAGCAGTTGGGGACTAGGGTGGGGCGAGCAGTACTTC.

The table lists this clone with a count of one. The chain links TRBV7-9 to TRBJ1-1; TRBD1 matches at 9 bases. Losses at the gene ends were 5 bases for V and 4 bases for J; bases not matched to a gene: 8. CDR3 size: 15 residues. Looked up from germline, CDR1 is SEHNR and CDR2 is FQNEAQ (reference sequence). Here the CDR3 DNA reads TGTGCCAGCAGCCAGACAGGGGGTGAATTCACTGAAGCTTTCTTT. Translated: CASSQTGGEFTEAFF.

CDR3 nucleotide sequence: TGTGCCAGCAGCTTGGTATCAGGGGGACTTCGAAGCTCCTACGAGCAGTACTTC. Its translation: CASSLVSGGLRSSYEQYF. V is TRBV5-4 and J is TRBJ2-7, with D maybe TRBD1 (7 bases). Germline CDR1 SGHNT, CDR2 YYREEE (reference sequence). The CDR3 sequence is 18 residues long. The V end lost 0 bases, the J end lost 0 bases, and 19 bases lay between the germline ends. Supplemented by reference TRBV5-4 and TRBJ2-7, the full variable domain reads ETGVTQSPTHLIKTRGQQVTLRCSSQSGHNTVSWYQQALGQGPQFIFQYYREEENGRGNFPPRFSGLQFPNYSSELNVNALELDDSALYLCASSLVSGGLRSSYEQYFGPGTRLTVT.

The chain recombines TRBV7-2 with TRBJ2-7; perhaps TRBD1 as D (6 bases). In germline, CDR1 is SGHTA, CDR2 FQGNSA. CDR3 size: 14 residues. The V and J ends lost 6 bases and 0 bases respectively, with 12 bases between them. This CDR3 is CASRTRGGSYEQYF. As DNA, the CDR3 is TGTGCCAGCAGGACCAGAGGGGGCTCCTACGAGCAGTACTTC.

This clone has a single count. The V gene is TRBV5-4, the J gene TRBJ1-4; no firm D call. The CDR3 covers 13 residues. The V gene's germline CDR1 is SGHNT and CDR2 YYREEE (reference sequence). The germline V and J ends were trimmed by 2 bases and 5 bases, with 7 bases remaining between them. As DNA, the CDR3 is TGTGCCAGCAGCTTCGCCAGGAATGAAAAACTGTTTTTT. The encoded protein is CASSFARNEKLFF.

This chain uses TRBV7-3 with TRBJ1-1; D is perhaps TRBD1 (5 bases). CDR1 and CDR2 from the germline V gene are SGHTA and FQGTGA. The CDR3 length is 16 residues. The ends were cut back, 1 base at V and 1 base at J, with 13 bases in the middle. CDR3: CASSLSRIGTNTEAFF. The CDR3 region has the DNA TGTGCCAGCAGCTTAAGCAGGATCGGGACGAACACTGAAGCTTTCTTT. Full variable domain (outside the CDR3, taken from reference TRBV7-3 and TRBJ1-1): GAGVSQTPSNKVTEKGKYVELRCDPISGHTALYWYRQSLGQGPEFLIYFQGTGAADDSGLPNDRFFAVRPEGSVSTLKIQRTERGDSAVYLCASSLSRIGTNTEAFFGQGTRLTVV.

The chain joins TRBV3-1 (or the pseudogene TRBV3-2) to TRBJ1-3; D ambiguous. V lost 1 base and J 2 bases, leaving 18 bases between the germline ends. Germline assignment: CDR1 LGHDT and CDR2 YNNKEL (reference sequence). CDR3 length equals 18 residues. CDR3 DNA: TGTGCCAGCAGCCAAGTTAGAAGTCAAACGGGAACTGGAAACACCATATATTTT. Protein product: CASSQVRSQTGTGNTIYF.

The chain employs TRBV4-2 and TRBJ1-1; D unresolved. The CDR3 is 13 amino acids. The germline CDR1 and CDR2 sequences are LGHNA and YNFKEQ. Deletions cut 1 base from V and 6 bases from J, with 9 bases between. CDR3 sequence (DNA): TGTGCCAGCAGCCAAGTGGACCTCCCTGAAGCTTTCTTT. As protein: CASSQVDLPEAFF.

V usage is TRBV5-4 and J usage is TRBJ1-4, with 8 bases aligning to TRBD1. The CDR3 runs to 16 residues. CDR1 SGHNT and CDR2 YYREEE come from the germline V gene (reference sequence). Trimming took 2 bases from V and 0 from J; bases not matched to a gene: 3. The CDR3 DNA reads as TGTGCCAGCAGCTTTACAGGGGGGTCAACTAATGAAAAACTGTTTTTT. Encoded protein: CASSFTGGSTNEKLFF.

The rearrangement links TRBV5-5 to TRBJ1-1, with D hard to call. CDR1 SGHKS and CDR2 YYEKEE come from the germline V gene (reference sequence). CDR3 length: 13 amino acids. The V end was cut by 2 bases, the J end by 3 bases, with 8 bases between. The CDR3: CASSFPGDTEAFF. In DNA form, the CDR3 reads TGTGCCAGCAGCTTCCCCGGCGACACTGAAGCTTTCTTT.

The V and J genes are TRBV11-2 and TRBJ2-2; 12 positions agree with TRBD2. Looked up from germline, CDR1 is SGHAT and CDR2 is FQNNGV. The CDR3 covers 18 residues. V was pared by 5 bases and J by 4 bases, with 11 bases of the junction left unmatched. CDR3: CASSPETASGGGTGELFF. The CDR3 nucleotides are TGTGCCAGCAGCCCTGAAACGGCTAGCGGGGGGGGCACCGGGGAGCTGTTTTTT.

The chain links TRBV10-3 to TRBJ1-5, with D tentatively TRBD1 (5 bases). The CDR3 is 14 residues long. V lost 5 bases to trimming and J lost 6 bases, with 14 bases between them. CDR1 ENHRY and CDR2 SYGVKD come from the germline V gene. CDR3 residues: CAISPGTYTQPQHF. The CDR3 DNA reads as TGTGCCATCAGTCCAGGGACCTACACTCAGCCCCAGCATTTT.

This chain links TRBV6-2 or TRBV6-3 with TRBJ1-5; TRBD1 aligns across 8 bases. Germline CDR1 and CDR2: MNHEY and SVGEGT. The V gene end was trimmed by 6 bases and the J gene end by 7 bases; junction bases not matched to a gene: 11. The CDR3 totals 15 residues. CDR3 nucleotide sequence: TGTGCCAGCAGCTTGGGGCAGGGGGCTAGGCAGCCCCAGCATTTT. Translation gives CASSLGQGARQPQHF.